Each of the 18 T cell receptor beta chains below was sequenced from the same sample in a study of cytomegalovirus exposure and HLA in healthy donors. Data came from immunoSEQ multiplex PCR; TCRdb stores just in-frame clones and leaves some out. Here the sample spans about 160,000 clones, about 95% being singletons. Input material: PBMCs. The source is a young woman in good health and CMV-seronegative.

This chain joins TRBV5-1 and TRBJ1-1; TRBD1 matches at 7 bases. This CDR3 contains 14 residues. The germline V gene has CDR1 SGHRS and CDR2 YFSETQ. V gave up 4 bases and J gave up 6 bases; unmatched junction bases: 9. The CDR3 reads CASSLGQYVAEAFF. The CDR3, as DNA: TGCGCCAGCAGCCTGGGACAGTACGTAGCTGAAGCTTTCTTT.

The rearrangement links TRBV7-2 to TRBJ1-3, with a possible D match to TRBD1 (5 bases). This CDR3 has 13 residues. The V and J ends lost 5 bases and 8 bases respectively, with 13 bases between them. Germline V gene data show CDR1 as SGHTA and CDR2 as FQGNSA. The CDR3 DNA reads as TGTGCCAGCAGCACAGGAAAGGGTGACACCATATATTTT. Its translation: CASSTGKGDTIYF.

This chain connects TRBV5-5 to TRBJ1-4; tentatively, D is TRBD1 (6 bases). V gave up 3 bases and J gave up 5 bases, with 11 bases separating them. Germline CDR1 reads SGHKS; CDR2 reads YYEKEE (reference sequence). This CDR3 has 14 residues. CDR3 DNA sequence: TGTGCCAGCAGCTCCGGGACACTGAATGAAAAACTGTTTTTT. This encodes CASSSGTLNEKLFF.

J is TRBJ1-6 and V is TRBV18; D possibly corresponds to TRBD1 (6 bases). CDR3 length equals 14 residues. CDR1 and CDR2 (germline): KGHSH, LQKENI. Trimming pared 3 bases from V and 9 bases from J, leaving 12 bases between. The CDR3 region is CASSPEGQPSPLHF. CDR3 DNA: TGTGCCAGCTCACCTGAGGGACAACCTTCACCCCTCCACTTT.

This clone was seen a single time. J is TRBJ2-5 and V is TRBV5-4; D might be TRBD2 (5 bases). The CDR3 spans 13 residues. V gave up 2 bases and J gave up 2 bases, with 7 bases separating them. The germline V gene encodes CDR1 SGHNT and CDR2 YYREEE (reference sequence). CDR3 sequence reads: CASSFGIQETQYF. CDR3 sequence (DNA): TGTGCCAGCAGCTTCGGGATTCAAGAGACCCAGTACTTC.

The count of this clone is one. The chain has TRBV4-3 and TRBJ2-1, with D tentatively TRBD1 (6 bases). The CDR3 spans 14 residues. V was cut by 4 bases and J by 2 bases, with 9 bases left in between. Germline-derived CDR1 and CDR2 are LGHNA and YSLEER. The CDR3 here is CASSRGQTYNEQFF. CDR3 coding DNA: TGCGCCAGCAGCCGCGGACAGACCTACAATGAGCAGTTCTTC.

The V call is TRBV7-9, the J call TRBJ2-1; a weak D match, TRBD1 (6 bases). Trimming shortened V by 2 bases and J by 0 bases, and 8 bases separated the two germline ends. Germline V gives CDR1 SEHNR, CDR2 FQNEAQ (reference sequence). There are 15 residues in the CDR3. CDR3 bases: TGTGCCAGCAGCTTACAGGGGTCCTCCTACAATGAGCAGTTCTTC. This codes for CASSLQGSSYNEQFF.

The J gene is TRBJ1-1, the V gene TRBV6-6; possibly TRBD1 for D (6 bases). V was cut by 5 bases and J by 8 bases, with 12 bases left in between. The germline V gene encodes CDR1 MNHNY and CDR2 SVGAGI (reference sequence). The CDR3 spans 12 residues. CDR3 nucleotides: TGTGCCAGCAGTACCGGGACACGGGAAGCTTTCTTT. It translates to CASSTGTREAFF.

The chain is built from TRBV12-5 and TRBJ2-7, with D possibly being TRBD2 (7 bases). Germline CDR1 and CDR2: LGHNT and FRNRAP. The CDR3 covers 15 residues. The V end was cut by 3 bases, the J end by 8 bases, with 20 bases between. In DNA, the CDR3 is TGTGCTAGTGGTTTTAAGGGGGGGGTCCTACGCAAGCAGTACTTC. Translation: CASGFKGGVLRKQYF.

The chain employs TRBV9 and TRBJ2-3, with 7 bases lining up with TRBD2. Germline values: CDR1 SGDLS, CDR2 YYNGEE. The CDR3 covers 16 residues. V lost 0 bases and J lost 1; bases outside the gene matches: 5. The CDR3 DNA is TGTGCCAGCAGCGTAGAAGTTGGGGGGGGCACAGATACGCAGTATTTT. Translating it yields CASSVEVGGGTDTQYF. The whole variable domain, filled in from reference TRBV9 and TRBJ2-3, reads DSGVTQTPKHLITATGQRVTLRCSPRSGDLSVYWYQQSLDQGLQFLIQYYNGEERAKGNILERFSAQQFPDLHSELNLSSLELGDSALYFCASSVEVGGGTDTQYFGPGTRLTVL.

This sequence joins TRBV2 and TRBJ1-6, with D perhaps TRBD1 (6 bases). This CDR3 is 14 amino acids long. V was shortened by 8 bases and J by 0 bases, with 8 bases between the two germline ends. Looked up from germline, CDR1 is SNHLY and CDR2 is FYNNEI. CDR3 sequence reads: CASGQSSYNSPLHF. The CDR3 DNA is TGTGCCAGCGGACAGAGCTCCTATAATTCACCCCTCCACTTT.

The chain has TRBV7-9 and TRBJ2-5; perhaps TRBD2 as D (5 bases). CDR1 and CDR2 (germline): SEHNR, FQNEAQ (reference sequence). Trimming shortened V by 3 bases and J by 3 bases, and 8 bases separated the two germline ends. This CDR3 is 13 amino acids long. The CDR3 spells CASSFRGKETQYF. CDR3 coding DNA: TGTGCCAGCAGCTTCCGGGGTAAAGAGACCCAGTACTTC.

V is TRBV18 and J is TRBJ2-7; 13 nucleotides match TRBD2. The CDR3 extends over 18 amino acids. V trimming: 0 bases; J trimming: 2 bases; junction bases outside the gene matches: 7. The V gene's germline CDR1 is KGHSH and CDR2 LQKENI. The DNA for the CDR3 is TGTGCCAGCTCACCACCCCCGGGACTAGCGGGGCCAACCTACGAGCAGTACTTC. It encodes CASSPPPGLAGPTYEQYF.

J is TRBJ1-1 and V is TRBV7-6, with 8 bases that match TRBD1. Germline CDR1 is SGHVS and CDR2 is FNYEAQ. V gave up 1 base and J gave up 5 bases; unmatched junction bases: 6. The CDR3 runs to 15 residues. The CDR3 loop is CASSLEAGGITEAFF. In DNA form, the CDR3 reads TGTGCCAGCAGCTTAGAGGCAGGGGGCATAACTGAAGCTTTCTTT.

V and J are TRBV13 and TRBJ2-7; TRBD2 is a possible D gene (5 bases). This CDR3 has 13 residues. V dropped 0 bases and J dropped 4 bases, with 7 bases sitting between them. Germline V gene lookup returns CDR1 PRHDT and CDR2 FYEKMQ (reference sequence). The CDR3 nucleotides read TGTGCCAGCAGCTTAGGGGAGGATTACGAGCAGTACTTC. This codes for CASSLGEDYEQYF.

The rearrangement links TRBV9 to TRBJ2-1; TRBD2 matches 7 bases. This CDR3 comprises 17 residues. With V trimmed by 5 bases and J by 3 bases, 14 bases remained unmatched. CDR1 is SGDLS, CDR2 YYNGEE, per germline. The CDR3 reads CASRPWRGGGNYNEQFF. DNA for the CDR3: TGTGCCAGCAGGCCGTGGAGGGGCGGGGGTAACTACAATGAGCAGTTCTTC.

V usage is TRBV11-2 and J usage is TRBJ2-5; the match to TRBD2 covers 7 bases. The CDR3 covers 13 residues. Per the germline V gene, CDR1 is SGHAT and CDR2 is FQNNGV. V lost 5 bases, J lost 10 bases, and 10 bases stayed unmatched. The CDR3 DNA follows: TGTGCCAGCAGCAGAGAAACCGCGGGGGACCAGTACTTC. Its translation: CASSRETAGDQYF.

V and J are TRBV7-2 and TRBJ2-7; no clear D. From germline, CDR1 is SGHTA and CDR2 FQGNSA. The CDR3 sequence is 16 residues long. The V end was cut by 2 bases, the J end by 0 bases, with 14 bases between. DNA for the CDR3: TGTGCCAGCAGCTTATCACCGGGTGTCCCCTCCTACGAGCAGTACTTC. It encodes CASSLSPGVPSYEQYF.